Below, 20 T cell receptor beta chains from the same sample are listed, as sequenced in a study of cytomegalovirus exposure and HLA in healthy donors (dated 2017 in TCRdb). Library preparation employed the immunoSEQ multiplex PCR assay. The multiplex PCR relied on a mix of 60 forward primers for TCR Vbeta segments and 13 reverse primers for TCR Jbeta segments. This immuneACCESS table, as held by TCRdb, lists in-frame sequences with V and J called but not all clones. Of the missing ones, under half trace to an unresolved V gene in checked studies; the others have no known cause. The sample includes about 160,000 clones, with less than 90% observed a single time. Around 5.8% of the sample is in the top ten clones. The source material was PBMCs. Every receptor here comes from a male donor in good health and CMV-seropositive.

The V call is TRBV10-3, the J call TRBJ1-1; D not resolved. Germline assignment: CDR1 ENHRY and CDR2 SYGVKD. Trimming stripped 8 bases from V and 5 bases from J, with 15 bases between. This CDR3 is 13 amino acids long. In nucleotides, the CDR3 is TGTGCCATCGATGGCGGCTCGGAGACTGAAGCTTTCTTT. It codes for CAIDGGSETEAFF.

This sequence joins TRBV9 and TRBJ2-2; the match to TRBD1 covers 7 bases. The germline CDR1 and CDR2 sequences are SGDLS and YYNGEE. V trimming: 2 bases; J trimming: 1 base; junction bases outside the gene matches: 5. This CDR3 is built from 16 residues. The CDR3 nucleotides are TGTGCCAGCAGCGTTACCGGGACAGAGAACACCGGGGAGCTGTTTTTT. It codes for CASSVTGTENTGELFF.

V is TRBV5-1 and J is TRBJ2-7; possibly TRBD2 for D (6 bases). CDR1 and CDR2 from the germline V gene are SGHRS and YFSETQ. V lost 6 bases and J 2 bases, leaving 15 bases between the germline ends. The CDR3 has 14 residues. CDR3 in DNA: TGCGCCAGCACTCGGGGGTTAGGGCCCTACGAGCAGTACTTC. Translated, it gives CASTRGLGPYEQYF. The full variable domain, in which reference TRBV5-1 and TRBJ2-7 provide the parts outside the CDR3, is KAGVTQTPRYLIKTRGQQVTLSCSPISGHRSVSWYQQTPGQGLQFLFEYFSETQRNKGNFPGRFSGRQFSNSRSEMNVSTLELGDSALYLCASTRGLGPYEQYFGPGTRLTVT.

The V call is TRBV7-2, the J call TRBJ2-2; tentatively, D is TRBD1 (6 bases). V was trimmed by 4 bases and J by 6 bases, leaving 18 bases between them. The germline V gene encodes CDR1 SGHTA and CDR2 FQGNSA. This CDR3 region has 16 residues. CDR3 bases: TGTGCCAGCAGCTCATCATGGTGGGCAGGGGCCGGGGAGCTGTTTTTT. Residues: CASSSSWWAGAGELFF.

This clone has a handful of counts. The genes are TRBV7-9 and TRBJ1-4; 7 positions match TRBD1. CDR1 and CDR2 from the germline V gene are SEHNR and FQNEAQ (reference sequence). V shed 1 base and J 7 bases; nucleotides not matched to a gene: 12. This CDR3 is 17 amino acids long. CDR3 DNA sequence: TGTGCCAGCAGCTTAGACGAAGGGGGCGAAGATCGTGAAAAACTGTTTTTT. Protein: CASSLDEGGEDREKLFF.

In DNA form, the CDR3 reads TGTGCCAGCAGCCAATCCAGGGATACGCAGTATTTT. Its protein product is CASSQSRDTQYF. The chain combines TRBV4-2 with TRBJ2-3; D gene unclear. In germline, CDR1 is LGHNA, CDR2 YNFKEQ. This CDR3 is 12 amino acids long. V lost 2 bases and J lost 6, with 6 bases in between.

In regard to this clone: This same CDR3 is encoded by further DNA sequences in the sample. J is TRBJ1-1 and V is TRBV28; a weak D match, TRBD1 (6 bases). Per the germline V gene, CDR1 is MDHEN and CDR2 is SYDVKM. The CDR3 loop spans 14 amino acids. V gave up 2 bases and J gave up 5 bases, with 12 bases separating them. The DNA for the CDR3 is TGTGCCAGCAGTTTACCAGGGAGGGGGACTGAAGCTTTCTTT. Translation gives CASSLPGRGTEAFF.

The chain joins TRBV13 to TRBJ2-5, with TRBD2 identical over 9 bases. The J call may be incorrect, as the DNA end agrees better with TRBJ2-7. This CDR3 has 15 residues. The germline CDR1 and CDR2 sequences are PRHDT and FYEKMQ (reference sequence). The CDR3 nucleotides read TGTGCCAGCAGCTTAGCAGCGGGAGGCTCCTACGAGCAGTACTTC. Protein product: CASSLAAGGSYEQYF.

CDR3 protein: CASSYSRGYTF. CDR3 DNA: TGTGCCAGCAGTTACTCGAGGGGCTACACCTTC. This chain links TRBV6-6 with TRBJ1-2, with unresolved D. Germline CDR1 and CDR2: MNHNY and SVGAGI (reference sequence). Trimming cost V 0 bases and J 8 bases, with 4 bases left between them. This CDR3 spans 11 amino acids.

This clone appeared once. The V call is TRBV28, the J call TRBJ1-2; D remains ambiguous. CDR3 length: 13 amino acids. Per germline, CDR1 MDHEN and CDR2 SYDVKM. V lost 4 bases and J 5 bases, leaving 11 bases between the germline ends. CDR3 protein: CASSSLAPYGYTF. The CDR3 DNA is TGTGCCAGCAGTTCCTTAGCCCCTTATGGCTACACCTTC.

The gene calls are TRBV9 and TRBJ1-1; unclear D gene. Per germline, CDR1 SGDLS and CDR2 YYNGEE. The CDR3 has 12 residues. Trimming took 0 bases from V and 7 from J, leaving 7 bases between them. The CDR3 DNA reads as TGTGCCAGCAGCGTAGAACTAGGTGAAGCTTTCTTT. This translates into CASSVELGEAFF.

This clone occurred a few times. The V and J genes are TRBV7-6 and TRBJ2-3; D is undetermined. Germline V gene data show CDR1 as SGHVS and CDR2 as FNYEAQ. The CDR3 totals 15 residues. The germline V and J ends were trimmed by 1 base and 2 bases, with 10 bases remaining between them. CDR3 amino acids: CASSLGSSFTDTQYF. CDR3 DNA: TGTGCCAGCAGCTTAGGTTCCTCCTTCACAGATACGCAGTATTTT.

The chain has TRBV5-6 and TRBJ2-5; D is undetermined. The CDR3 is made up of 15 amino acids. V was trimmed by 0 bases and J by 0 bases, leaving 9 bases between them. Germline-derived CDR1 and CDR2 are SGHDT and YYEEEE. DNA for the CDR3: TGTGCCAGCAGCTTGGGGCGGCAGAACCAAGAGACCCAGTACTTC. This sequence encodes CASSLGRQNQETQYF. The complete variable domain, with remaining parts taken from reference TRBV5-6 and TRBJ2-5, reads DAGVTQSPTHLIKTRGQQVTLRCSPKSGHDTVSWYQQALGQGPQFIFQYYEEEERQRGNFPDRFSGHQFPNYSSELNVNALLLGDSALYLCASSLGRQNQETQYFGPGTRLLVL.

The genes are TRBV28 and TRBJ2-2; D is possibly TRBD2 (5 bases). This CDR3 spans 18 amino acids. Per the germline V gene, CDR1 is MDHEN and CDR2 is SYDVKM. Trimming shortened V by 6 bases and J by 2 bases, and 22 bases separated the two germline ends. The CDR3 spells CASSTAPITRPNTGELFF. CDR3 in DNA: TGTGCCAGCAGCACAGCCCCTATAACTAGGCCTAACACCGGGGAGCTGTTTTTT.

CDR3 amino acids: CASSWTSGDINEQYF. CDR3 coding DNA: TGCGCCAGCAGCTGGACTAGCGGGGATATTAACGAGCAGTACTTC. The chain employs TRBV4-1 and TRBJ2-7; 12 bases align to TRBD2. CDR3 size: 15 residues. The V gene's germline CDR1 is MGHRA and CDR2 YSYEKL. The V and J ends lost 5 bases and 5 bases, in that order; junction bases with no gene match: 7.

V usage is TRBV5-4 and J usage is TRBJ2-1, with D possibly being TRBD2 (6 bases). The CDR3 is 15 amino acids. The germline V gene has CDR1 SGHNT and CDR2 YYREEE (reference sequence). Trimming shortened V by 2 bases and J by 0 bases, and 9 bases separated the two germline ends. The CDR3 reads CASSFGGSSYNEQFF. CDR3 nucleotides: TGTGCCAGCAGCTTTGGGGGGAGCTCCTACAATGAGCAGTTCTTC.

This chain connects TRBV28 to TRBJ2-5; D possibly corresponds to TRBD2 (6 bases). V lost 2 bases, J lost 5 bases, and 12 bases lay in between. The CDR3 totals 14 residues. Germline V gives CDR1 MDHEN, CDR2 SYDVKM. The CDR3 spells CASSLQGGSETQYF. CDR3 DNA sequence: TGTGCCAGCAGTTTACAGGGAGGATCGGAGACCCAGTACTTC.

The chain carries TRBV7-8 and TRBJ2-1, with TRBD2 matching over 13 bases. The CDR3 is 15 amino acids. Losses at the gene ends were 5 bases for V and 7 bases for J; bases not matched to a gene: 5. CDR1 SGHVS and CDR2 FQNEAQ come from the germline V gene. CDR3 nucleotides: TGTGCCAGCAGCCCAGGACTAGCGGGAGTGAATGAGCAGTTCTTC. Translation gives CASSPGLAGVNEQFF.

The chain is built from TRBV9 and TRBJ1-3; D gene unclear. Germline lookup yields CDR1 SGDLS and CDR2 YYNGEE. The CDR3 has 14 amino acids. The germline V and J ends were trimmed by 2 bases and 0 bases, with 6 bases remaining between them. CDR3: CASSVDNSGNTIYF. Written as DNA, the CDR3 is TGTGCCAGCAGCGTTGACAACTCTGGAAACACCATATATTTT.

CDR3: CASSLEPLAGVVNEQFF. Here the CDR3 DNA reads TGTGCCAGCAGCTTAGAGCCTCTAGCGGGAGTTGTAAATGAGCAGTTCTTC. V gene TRBV7-8 combines with J gene TRBJ2-1; 10 bases map to TRBD2. V gave up 1 base and J gave up 7 bases; unmatched junction bases: 10. The CDR3 is made up of 17 amino acids. CDR1 and CDR2 from the germline V gene are SGHVS and FQNEAQ.